This T cell receptor (beta chain) was recovered during a study of cytomegalovirus exposure and HLA in healthy donors. The length of the CDR3 is 13 residues. The germline gives CDR1 LNHDA, CDR2 SQIVND (reference sequence). Trimming took off 7 bases at V and 3 bases at J, with 10 bases between the two ends. Profiling relied on immunoSEQ multiplex PCR, and the TCRdb table lists in-frame clones only, not all of them. The table includes tens of thousands of clones, roughly 91% detected once. This clone was recorded a few times. This clonotype was obtained from a man aged 30 to 39 in good health and CMV-seronegative. Sequenced input: PBMCs. The chain carries TRBV19 and TRBJ1-5; possible D gene TRBD1, 6 bases. The CDR3 sequence is CASNDRFNQPQHF. CDR3 in DNA: TGTGCCAGTAATGACAGGTTCAATCAGCCCCAGCATTTT. The full variable domain, with the rest looked up from reference TRBV19 and TRBJ1-5, is DGGITQSPKYLFRKEGQNVTLSCEQNLNHDAMYWYRQDPGQGLRLIYYSQIVNDFQKGDIAEGYSVSREKKESFPLTVTSAQKNPTAFYLCASNDRFNQPQHFGDGTRLSIL.